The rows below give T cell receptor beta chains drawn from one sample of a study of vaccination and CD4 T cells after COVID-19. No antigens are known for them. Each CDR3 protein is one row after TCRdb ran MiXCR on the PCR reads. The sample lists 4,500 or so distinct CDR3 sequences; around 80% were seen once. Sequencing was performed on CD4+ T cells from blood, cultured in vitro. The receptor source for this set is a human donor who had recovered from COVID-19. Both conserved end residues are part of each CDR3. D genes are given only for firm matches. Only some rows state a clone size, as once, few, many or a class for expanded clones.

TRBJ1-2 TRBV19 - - TGTGCCAGTAGTCCGCCCGACGGACTCTATGGCCACACCTTC CASSPPDGLYGHTF
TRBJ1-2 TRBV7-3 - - TGTGCCAGCAGCTTAACACGGCGGGGGCCTGAGGATGGCTACACCTTC CASSLTRRGPEDGYTF
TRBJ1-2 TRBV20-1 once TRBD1 TGCAGTGCTAGAGATGGTTCAGGACAGGCCTATGGCTACACCTTC CSARDGSGQAYGYTF
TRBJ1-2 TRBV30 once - TGTGCCTGGAGGGCGCCCGGAGGGTATGGCTACACCTTC CAWRAPGGYGYTF
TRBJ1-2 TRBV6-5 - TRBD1 TGTGCCAGCAGTTCCTTCGGACAGGGAAACTATGGCTACACCTTC CASSSFGQGNYGYTF
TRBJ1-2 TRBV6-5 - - TGTGCCAGCAGTTTTCAGGGTAGGATTGGTAACTATGGCTACACCTTC CASSFQGRIGNYGYTF
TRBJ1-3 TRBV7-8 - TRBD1 TGTGCCAGCAGCTTAGGAACCAGGGGGGACACTGGAAACACCATATATTTT CASSLGTRGDTGNTIYF
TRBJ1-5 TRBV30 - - TGTGCCTGGAGTGTAGGGGGAACTAGCAATCAGCCCCAGCATTTT CAWSVGGTSNQPQHF
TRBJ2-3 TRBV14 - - TGTGCCAGCAGCCAAGGAGGGGATACGCAGTATTTT CASSQGGDTQYF
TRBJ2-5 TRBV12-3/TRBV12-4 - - TGTGCCAGCAGTTTCGTAGGGGGGGAGACCCAGTACTTC CASSFVGGETQYF
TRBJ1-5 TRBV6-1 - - TGTGCCAGCAGGACAGCTTCGAGTGGCAATCAGCCCCAGCATTTT CASRTASSGNQPQHF
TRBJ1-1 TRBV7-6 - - TGTGCCAGCAGCAAACCGACAGCGAACACTGAAGCTTTCTTT CASSKPTANTEAFF
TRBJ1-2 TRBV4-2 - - TGTGCCAGCAGCCAAGAGATGAACAGGGACTATGGCTACACCTTC CASSQEMNRDYGYTF
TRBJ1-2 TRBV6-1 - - TGTGCCAGCTTCCTACAGGGCGGCTATGGCTACACCTTC CASFLQGGYGYTF
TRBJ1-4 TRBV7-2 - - TGTGCCAGCAGCTTAGCGGGGATTGAAAAACTGTTTTTT CASSLAGIEKLFF
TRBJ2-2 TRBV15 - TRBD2 TGTGCCACCAGCAGAGCTGCAGCGGGGACCGGGGAGCTGTTTTTT CATSRAAAGTGELFF
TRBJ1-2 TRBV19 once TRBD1 TGTGCCAGTAGGGAGCGGGCAGGGGGTACTGGCTACACCTTC CASRERAGGTGYTF
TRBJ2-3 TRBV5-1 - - TGCGCCAGCAGCTTTTTAGGGGCCAGCACAGATACGCAGTATTTT CASSFLGASTDTQYF
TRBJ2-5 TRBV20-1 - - TGCAGTGCCCCAGGGGAGGGACGGGAGACCCAGTACTTC CSAPGEGRETQYF
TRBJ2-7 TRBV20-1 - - TGCAGTGCTAGTAACCTTGGCCAGAGATACTACGAGCAGTACTTC CSASNLGQRYYEQYF
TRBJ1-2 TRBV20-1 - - TGCAGTGCTAGATCCCCGGGCAGGACCCTCTATGGCTACACCTTC CSARSPGRTLYGYTF
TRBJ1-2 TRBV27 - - TGTGCCAGCAGGCTAACAGGGAACTATGGCTACACCTTC CASRLTGNYGYTF
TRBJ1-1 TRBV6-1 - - TGTGTCACAGCCCGATTTATGAACACTGAAGCTTTCTTT CVTARFMNTEAFF
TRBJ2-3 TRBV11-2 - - TGTGCCAGCAGCCAGGGGCCTGTGTGGGGGGCTGTTAGCACAGATACGCAGTATTTT CASSQGPVWGAVSTDTQYF
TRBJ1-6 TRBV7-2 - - TGTGCCAGCAGCTTAGAAGTTATGGCCCTCCACTTT CASSLEVMALHF
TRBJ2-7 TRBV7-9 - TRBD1 TGTGCCAGCAGCCGCCCCATGACAGGGGACACGCACGAGCAGTACTTC CASSRPMTGDTHEQYF
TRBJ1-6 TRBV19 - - TGTGCCAGTAGTACATACGAGGGGTCGAGCTCACCCCTCCACTTT CASSTYEGSSSPLHF
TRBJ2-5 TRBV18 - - TGTGCCAGCTCACCATTCCAGGGAGGAGAGACCCAGTACTTC CASSPFQGGETQYF
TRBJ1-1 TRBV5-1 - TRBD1 TGCGCCAGCAGCTTGCATCTGACAGGGGCAAGCCGCATGAACACTGAAGCTTTCTTT CASSLHLTGASRMNTEAFF
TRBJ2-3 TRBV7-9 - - TGTGCCAGCAGCTTAGGAGCGGGTCCAGATACGCAGTATTTT CASSLGAGPDTQYF
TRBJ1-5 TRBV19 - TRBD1 TGTGCCGGGAGGGGACAGATCAATCAGCCCCAGCATTTT CAGRGQINQPQHF
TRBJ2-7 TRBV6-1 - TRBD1 TGTGCCAGCAGCGAGACAGGGAAAGCTGACCGCCGTTTC CASSETGKADRRF
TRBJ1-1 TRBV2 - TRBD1 TGTGCCAGCAGGGGACAGGGCGGCGCTGAAGCTTTCTTT CASRGQGGAEAFF
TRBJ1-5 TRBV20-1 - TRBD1 TGCAGTGCTAGTTCGGGACAGGGCACTTTTAGCCCCCAGCATTTT CSASSGQGTFSPQHF
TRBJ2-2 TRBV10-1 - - TGCGCCAGCCGCCGGGGAGAGAACACCGGGGAGCTGTTTTTT CASRRGENTGELFF
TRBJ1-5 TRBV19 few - TGTGCCAGTTCCCCACGGGACAATTATAGCAATCAGCCCCAGCATTTT CASSPRDNYSNQPQHF
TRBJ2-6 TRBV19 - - TGTGCCAGTAAACAGGATAACTCTGGGGCCAACGTCCTGACTTTC CASKQDNSGANVLTF